This TCR beta chain was sequenced in a study of naive CD8 T cells in extremely preterm neonates (dated by TCRdb to the late 2010s). For context, the study as a whole: An age range of 25-50 years is given for the adult participants in the abstract, whereas a range of 20-50 years is given in the methods. The study compared the TCRbeta CDR3 repertoires of sorted naive CD8+ T cells among four age groups: extremely preterm neonates, term neonates, young children and adults. Summary of the overall study and its limitations: A higher proportion of shared CDR3 nucleotide sequences was found in preterm neonates (2.7%) than in term neonates (about 0.4%), young children (around 0.03%) and adults (roughly 0.01%). As limitations, the authors pointed to a small sample size and variable productive template counts among preterm samples. Compared with all other age groups, preterm neonates showed significantly lower iChao1 richness (p < 0.05) along with an even clone distribution, indicating a less rich repertoire. To track T cell development within individuals, the authors urged prospective longitudinal studies of preterm and term neonates. Compared with the older groups, preterm CDR3s were shorter and closer to germline, carrying fewer N additions and showing less junctional trimming.

Spanning cysteine to phenylalanine, the CDR3 consists of 16 amino acids. CDR3 DNA is the only sequence kept; it has 48 bases, read in frame from the first base. The germline V gene (reference sequence) gives CDR1 as SEHNR and CDR2 as FQNEAQ. The junction shows trimming of 5 bases on V and 10 bases on J, and the gene matches do not reach 15 bases of it. TCRbeta CDR3 regions were amplified from genomic DNA by a two-step, bias-controlled multiplex PCR. The multiplex PCR used primers specific for every TRBV and TRBJ gene segment. The immunoSEQ Assay was used to generate the TCRbeta repertoire data. In the paper's pipeline: A relative-frequency ratio and a modified nearest-neighbor algorithm were applied to filter and cluster reads so that closely related sequences were merged. IMGT annotation was the basis for assigning V, D and J genes to CDR3 sequences. Template counts were quantified against synthetic TCR CDR3 analog sequences and normalized for PCR amplification bias. Only unique productive sequences, defined as in-frame CDR3 sequences without stop codons, were included in the analyses. The immunoSEQ Analyzer software was used to calculate clonality, defined as 1 minus Pielou's evenness, and iChao1 richness. Depending on the Shapiro-Wilk normality results, either Student's t-test or a non-parametric test was run in JMP for statistical testing. TCRdb mirrors the immuneACCESS table, restricted to in-frame sequences. Some clones are absent from its copies; in checked studies, under half trace to an unresolved V gene, and the reason for the others is unknown. For V, J and clone size, that table is used; D and trimming come from the DNA. Here the sample has some 5,700 clones; approximately 97% occur a single time. Of the sample, 0.3% to 0.4% falls within the top ten clones.

Peripheral blood was donated by five healthy children aged about 15-60 months who were having elective routine surgery, plus five healthy nonsmoking adults. A FACSAria III cell sorter was used to sort live, Annexin V-negative naive CD8+ T cells (CD3+CD8+CD45RA+CCR7+). Each sample yielded roughly 19,000 to 110,000 sorted naive CD8+ T cells. Mononuclear cells were isolated from diluted blood by Ficoll-Paque density gradient centrifugation. Mononuclear cells were cryopreserved in around 10% DMSO with around 90% FBS and stored long term at -150°C before sorting. After thawing, the cells were stained with Annexin V and with antibodies against CD3, CD8, CCR7 and CD45RA. The DNeasy Blood and Tissue Kit was used to extract genomic DNA from snap-frozen pellets of sorted cells. As to this clone: Its antigen is unknown. No much larger clonotype is one base removed from it; base qualities were not supplied.

Source material: naive CD8+ T cells from blood. The clonotype comes from a human donor in good health. In this chain, TRBV7-9 is recombined with TRBJ2-1, and 9 junctional nucleotides match TRBD2. The DNA sequence follows: TGTGCCAGCAGCCCCCGTGGTAGCGGGAGATCTGGGGAGCAGTTCTTC. It specifies CASSPRGSGRSGEQFF.